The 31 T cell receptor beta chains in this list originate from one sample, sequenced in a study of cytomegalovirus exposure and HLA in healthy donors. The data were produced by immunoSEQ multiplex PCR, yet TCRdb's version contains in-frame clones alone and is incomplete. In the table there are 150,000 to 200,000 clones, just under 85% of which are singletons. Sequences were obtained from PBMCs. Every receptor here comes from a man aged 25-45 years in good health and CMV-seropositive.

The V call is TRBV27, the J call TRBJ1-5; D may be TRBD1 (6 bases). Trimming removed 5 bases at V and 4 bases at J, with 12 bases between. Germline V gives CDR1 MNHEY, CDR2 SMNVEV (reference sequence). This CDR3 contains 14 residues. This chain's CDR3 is CASSTGTRNQPQHF. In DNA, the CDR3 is TGTGCCAGCAGTACTGGGACAAGAAATCAGCCCCAGCATTTT.

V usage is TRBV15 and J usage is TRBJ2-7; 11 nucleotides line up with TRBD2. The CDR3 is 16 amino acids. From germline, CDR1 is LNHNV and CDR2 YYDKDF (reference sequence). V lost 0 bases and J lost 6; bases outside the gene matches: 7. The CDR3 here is CATSREKLAGGSEQYF. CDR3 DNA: TGTGCCACCAGCAGAGAGAAGCTAGCGGGGGGTAGCGAGCAGTACTTC. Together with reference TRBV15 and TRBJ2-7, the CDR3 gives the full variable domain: DAMVIQNPRYQVTQFGKPVTLSCSQTLNHNVMYWYQQKSSQAPKLLFHYYDKDFNNEADTPDNFQSRRPNTSFCFLDIRSPGLGDTAMYLCATSREKLAGGSEQYFGPGTRLTVT.

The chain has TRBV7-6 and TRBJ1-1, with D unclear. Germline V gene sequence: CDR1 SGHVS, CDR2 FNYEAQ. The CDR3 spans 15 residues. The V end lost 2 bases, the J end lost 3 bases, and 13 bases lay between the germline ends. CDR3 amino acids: CASSLSSARHTEAFF. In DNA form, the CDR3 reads TGTGCCAGCAGCTTATCCTCAGCGAGGCACACTGAAGCTTTCTTT. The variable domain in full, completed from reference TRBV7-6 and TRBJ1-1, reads GAGVSQSPRYKVTKRGQDVALRCDPISGHVSLYWYRQALGQGPEFLTYFNYEAQQDKSGLPNDRFSAERPEGSISTLTIQRTEQRDSAMYRCASSLSSARHTEAFFGQGTRLTVV.

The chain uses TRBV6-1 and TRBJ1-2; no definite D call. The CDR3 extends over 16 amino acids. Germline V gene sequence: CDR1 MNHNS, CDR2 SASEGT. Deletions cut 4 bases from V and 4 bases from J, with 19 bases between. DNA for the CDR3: TGTGCCAGCAGTGTGATGGGTCGGGAGGATGGCTATGGCTACACCTTC. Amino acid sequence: CASSVMGREDGYGYTF.

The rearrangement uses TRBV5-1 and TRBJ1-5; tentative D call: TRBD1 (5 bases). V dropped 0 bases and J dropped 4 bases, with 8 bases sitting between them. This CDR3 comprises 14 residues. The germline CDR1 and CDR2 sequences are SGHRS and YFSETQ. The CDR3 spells CASSLGPGNQPQHF. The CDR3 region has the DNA TGCGCCAGCAGCTTGGGCCCAGGGAATCAGCCCCAGCATTTT. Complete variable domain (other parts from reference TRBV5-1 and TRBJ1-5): KAGVTQTPRYLIKTRGQQVTLSCSPISGHRSVSWYQQTPGQGLQFLFEYFSETQRNKGNFPGRFSGRQFSNSRSEMNVSTLELGDSALYLCASSLGPGNQPQHFGDGTRLSIL.

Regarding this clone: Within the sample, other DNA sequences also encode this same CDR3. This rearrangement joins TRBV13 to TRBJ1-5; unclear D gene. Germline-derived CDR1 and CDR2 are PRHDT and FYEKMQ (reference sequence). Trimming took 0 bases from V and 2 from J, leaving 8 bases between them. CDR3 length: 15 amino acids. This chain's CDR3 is CASSLGGSGNQPQHF. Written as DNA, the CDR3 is TGTGCCAGCAGCTTAGGCGGGTCCGGCAATCAGCCCCAGCATTTT.

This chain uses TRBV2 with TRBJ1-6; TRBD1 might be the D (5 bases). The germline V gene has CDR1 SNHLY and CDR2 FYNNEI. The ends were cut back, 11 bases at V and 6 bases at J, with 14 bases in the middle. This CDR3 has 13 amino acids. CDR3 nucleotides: TGTGCCGGTAAAGGGGATTTTAATTCACCCCTCCACTTT. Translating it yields CAGKGDFNSPLHF. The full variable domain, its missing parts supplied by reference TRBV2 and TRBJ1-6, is EPEVTQTPSHQVTQMGQEVILRCVPISNHLYFYWYRQILGQKVEFLVSFYNNEISEKSEIFDDQFSVERPDGSNFTLKIRSTKLEDSAMYFCAGKGDFNSPLHFGNGTRLTVT.

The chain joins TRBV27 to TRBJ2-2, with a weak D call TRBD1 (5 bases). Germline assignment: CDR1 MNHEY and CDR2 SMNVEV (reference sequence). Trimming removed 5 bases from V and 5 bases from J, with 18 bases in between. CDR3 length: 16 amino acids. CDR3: CASSPQGRGRTGELFF. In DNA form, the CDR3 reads TGTGCCAGCAGTCCCCAAGGAAGGGGAAGGACCGGGGAGCTGTTTTTT.

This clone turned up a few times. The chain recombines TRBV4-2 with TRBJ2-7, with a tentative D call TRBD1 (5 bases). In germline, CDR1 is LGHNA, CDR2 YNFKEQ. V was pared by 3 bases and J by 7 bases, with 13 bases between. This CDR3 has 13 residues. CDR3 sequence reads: CASSHDSKGEQYF. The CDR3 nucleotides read TGTGCCAGCAGCCACGACTCCAAGGGGGAGCAGTACTTC.

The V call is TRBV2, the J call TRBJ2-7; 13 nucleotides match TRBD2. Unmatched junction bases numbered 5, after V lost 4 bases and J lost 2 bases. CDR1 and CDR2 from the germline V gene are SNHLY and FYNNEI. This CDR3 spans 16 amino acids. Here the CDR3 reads CASSGLAGGPTYEQYF. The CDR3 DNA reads TGTGCCAGCAGTGGACTAGCGGGGGGACCCACCTACGAGCAGTACTTC. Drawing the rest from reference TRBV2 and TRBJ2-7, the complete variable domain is EPEVTQTPSHQVTQMGQEVILRCVPISNHLYFYWYRQILGQKVEFLVSFYNNEISEKSEIFDDQFSVERPDGSNFTLKIRSTKLEDSAMYFCASSGLAGGPTYEQYFGPGTRLTVT.

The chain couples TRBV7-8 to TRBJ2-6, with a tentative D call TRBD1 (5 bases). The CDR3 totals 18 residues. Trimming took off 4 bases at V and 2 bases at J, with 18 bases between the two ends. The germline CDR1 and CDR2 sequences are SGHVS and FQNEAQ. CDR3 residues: CASSSDPRQLTGANVLTF. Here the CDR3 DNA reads TGTGCCAGCAGCTCCGACCCCCGACAGTTGACTGGGGCCAACGTCCTGACTTTC.

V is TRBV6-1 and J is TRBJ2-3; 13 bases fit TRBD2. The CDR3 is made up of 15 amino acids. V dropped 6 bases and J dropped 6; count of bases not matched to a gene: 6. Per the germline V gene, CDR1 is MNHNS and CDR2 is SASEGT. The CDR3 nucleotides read TGTGCCAGCAGCCAAGGACTAGCGGGGGCGGATACGCAGTATTTT. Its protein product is CASSQGLAGADTQYF.

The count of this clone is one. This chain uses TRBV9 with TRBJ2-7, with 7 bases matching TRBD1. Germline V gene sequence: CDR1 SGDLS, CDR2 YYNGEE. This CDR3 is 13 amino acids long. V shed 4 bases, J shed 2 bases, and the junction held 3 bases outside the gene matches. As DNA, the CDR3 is TGTGCCAGCAGCCGTGACAGGGCCTACGAGCAGTACTTC. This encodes CASSRDRAYEQYF.

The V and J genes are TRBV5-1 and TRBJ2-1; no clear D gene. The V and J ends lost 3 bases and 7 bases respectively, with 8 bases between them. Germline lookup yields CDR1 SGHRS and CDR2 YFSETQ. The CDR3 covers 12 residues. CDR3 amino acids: CASSWANNEQFF. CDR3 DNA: TGCGCCAGCAGCTGGGCTAATAATGAGCAGTTCTTC.

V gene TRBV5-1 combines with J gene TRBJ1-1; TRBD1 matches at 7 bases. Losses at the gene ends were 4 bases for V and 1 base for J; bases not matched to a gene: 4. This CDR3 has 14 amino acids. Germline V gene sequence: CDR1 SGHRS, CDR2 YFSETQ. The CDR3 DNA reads TGCGCCAGCAGCCAACAGGGGCCGAACACTGAAGCTTTCTTT. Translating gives CASSQQGPNTEAFF.

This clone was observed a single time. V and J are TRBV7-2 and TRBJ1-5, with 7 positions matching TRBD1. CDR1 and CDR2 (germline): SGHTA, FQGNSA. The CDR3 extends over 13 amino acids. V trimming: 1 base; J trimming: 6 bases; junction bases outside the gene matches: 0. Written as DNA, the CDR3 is TGTGCCAGCAGCTTAGGGACAGGTCAGCCCCAGCATTTT. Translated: CASSLGTGQPQHF.

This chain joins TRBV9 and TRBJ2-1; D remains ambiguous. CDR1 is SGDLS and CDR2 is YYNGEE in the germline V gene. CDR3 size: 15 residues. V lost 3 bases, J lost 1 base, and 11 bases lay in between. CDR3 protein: CASSAGTASYNEQFF. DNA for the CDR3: TGTGCCAGCAGCGCAGGAACGGCGTCCTACAATGAGCAGTTCTTC.

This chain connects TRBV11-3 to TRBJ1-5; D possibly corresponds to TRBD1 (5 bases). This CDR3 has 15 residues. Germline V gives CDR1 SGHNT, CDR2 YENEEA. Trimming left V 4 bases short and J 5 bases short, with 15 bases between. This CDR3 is CASSSAGPKDQPQHF. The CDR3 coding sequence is TGTGCCAGCAGCTCTGCAGGGCCCAAAGATCAGCCCCAGCATTTT.

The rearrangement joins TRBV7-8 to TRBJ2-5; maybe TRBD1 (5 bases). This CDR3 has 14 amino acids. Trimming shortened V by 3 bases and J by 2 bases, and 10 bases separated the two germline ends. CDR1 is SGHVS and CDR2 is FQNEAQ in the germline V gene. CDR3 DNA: TGTGCCAGCAGCTTTAACAGGCCTCAAGAGACCCAGTACTTC. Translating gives CASSFNRPQETQYF.

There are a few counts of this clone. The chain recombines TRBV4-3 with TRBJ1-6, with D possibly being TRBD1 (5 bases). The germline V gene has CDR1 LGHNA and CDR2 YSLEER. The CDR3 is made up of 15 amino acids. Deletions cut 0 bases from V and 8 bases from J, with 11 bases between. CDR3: CASSQDQGPYSPLHF. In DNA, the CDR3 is TGCGCCAGCAGCCAAGATCAGGGCCCTTATTCACCCCTCCACTTT.

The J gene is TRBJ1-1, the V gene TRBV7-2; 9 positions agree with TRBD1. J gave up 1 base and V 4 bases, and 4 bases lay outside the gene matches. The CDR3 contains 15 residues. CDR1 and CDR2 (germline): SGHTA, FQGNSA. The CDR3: CASSSQTGGNTEAFF. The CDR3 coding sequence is TGTGCCAGCAGCTCACAGACAGGGGGGAACACTGAAGCTTTCTTT.

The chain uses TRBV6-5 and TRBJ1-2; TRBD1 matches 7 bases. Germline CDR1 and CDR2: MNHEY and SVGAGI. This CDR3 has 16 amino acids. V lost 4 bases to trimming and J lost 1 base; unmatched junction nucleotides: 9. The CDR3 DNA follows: TGTGCCAGCAGTTCCGGGACAGCCAACGATAACTATGGCTACACCTTC. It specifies CASSSGTANDNYGYTF.

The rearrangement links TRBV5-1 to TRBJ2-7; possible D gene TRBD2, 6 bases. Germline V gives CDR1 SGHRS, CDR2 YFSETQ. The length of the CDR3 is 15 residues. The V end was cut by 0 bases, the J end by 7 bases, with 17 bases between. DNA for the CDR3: TGCGCCAGCAGCTTGGGTGGGCTACCCGCGGGAGAGCAGTACTTC. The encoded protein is CASSLGGLPAGEQYF.

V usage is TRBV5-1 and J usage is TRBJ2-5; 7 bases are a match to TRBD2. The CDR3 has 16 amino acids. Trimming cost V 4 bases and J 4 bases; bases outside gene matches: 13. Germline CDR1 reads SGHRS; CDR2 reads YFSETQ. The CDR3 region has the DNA TGCGCCAGCAGCAAAACCGGGACTACGATTGGAGAGACCCAGTACTTC. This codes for CASSKTGTTIGETQYF.

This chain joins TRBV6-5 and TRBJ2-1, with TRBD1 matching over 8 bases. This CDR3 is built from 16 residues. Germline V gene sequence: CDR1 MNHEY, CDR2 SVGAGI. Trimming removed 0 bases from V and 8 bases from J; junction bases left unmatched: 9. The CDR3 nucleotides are TGTGCCAGCAGTTACTCTAAACGGACAGGGACAGATGAGCAGTTCTTC. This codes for CASSYSKRTGTDEQFF.

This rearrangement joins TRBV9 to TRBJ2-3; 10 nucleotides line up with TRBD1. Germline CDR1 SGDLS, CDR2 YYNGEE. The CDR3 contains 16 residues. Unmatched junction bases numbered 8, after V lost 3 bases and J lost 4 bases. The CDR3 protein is CASSEGDRGGADTQYF. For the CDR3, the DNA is TGTGCCAGCAGCGAGGGGGACAGGGGAGGAGCAGATACGCAGTATTTT.

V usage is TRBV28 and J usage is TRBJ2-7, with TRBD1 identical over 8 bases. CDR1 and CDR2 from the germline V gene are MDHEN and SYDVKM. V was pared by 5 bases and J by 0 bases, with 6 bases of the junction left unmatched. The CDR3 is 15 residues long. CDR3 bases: TGTGCCAGCAGTCCGGACAGGGAGGCCTCCTACGAGCAGTACTTC. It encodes CASSPDREASYEQYF.

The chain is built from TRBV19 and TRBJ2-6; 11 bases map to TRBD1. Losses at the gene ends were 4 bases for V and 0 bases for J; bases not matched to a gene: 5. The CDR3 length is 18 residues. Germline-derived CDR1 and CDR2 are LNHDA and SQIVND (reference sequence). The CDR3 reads CASSTPGTGGSGANVLTF. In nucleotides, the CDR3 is TGTGCCAGTAGTACACCCGGGACAGGGGGCTCTGGGGCCAACGTCCTGACTTTC.

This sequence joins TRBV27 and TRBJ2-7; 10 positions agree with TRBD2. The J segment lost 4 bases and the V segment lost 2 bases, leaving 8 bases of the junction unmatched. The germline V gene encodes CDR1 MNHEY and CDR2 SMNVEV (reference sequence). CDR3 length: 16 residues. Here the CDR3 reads CASSLGSGLAQYEQYF. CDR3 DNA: TGTGCCAGCAGTTTAGGGTCGGGACTAGCGCAATACGAGCAGTACTTC.

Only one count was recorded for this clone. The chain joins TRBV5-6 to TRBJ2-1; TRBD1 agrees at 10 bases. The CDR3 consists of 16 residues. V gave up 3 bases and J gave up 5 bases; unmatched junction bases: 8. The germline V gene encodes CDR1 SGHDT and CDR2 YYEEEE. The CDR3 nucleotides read TGTGCCAGCAGCTATGACAGGGGGCGACTAAACAATGAGCAGTTCTTC. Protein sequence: CASSYDRGRLNNEQFF. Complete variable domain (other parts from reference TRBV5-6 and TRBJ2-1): DAGVTQSPTHLIKTRGQQVTLRCSPKSGHDTVSWYQQALGQGPQFIFQYYEEEERQRGNFPDRFSGHQFPNYSSELNVNALLLGDSALYLCASSYDRGRLNNEQFFGPGTRLTVL.

The CDR3 is CASSPTGGGAYEQYF. CDR3 DNA sequence: TGTGCCAGCAGCCCAACTGGCGGGGGGGCCTACGAGCAGTACTTC. The chain is built from TRBV5-8 and TRBJ2-7; 9 bases fit TRBD2. Germline V lookup: CDR1 SGHTS, CDR2 YDEGEE. Unmatched junction bases numbered 7, after V lost 4 bases and J lost 2 bases. This CDR3 is 15 amino acids long. Using reference TRBV5-8 and TRBJ2-7 for the parts outside the CDR3, the full variable domain is EAGVTQSPTHLIKTRGQQATLRCSPISGHTSVYWYQQALGLGLQFLLWYDEGEERNRGNFPPRFSGRQFPNYSSELNVNALELEDSALYLCASSPTGGGAYEQYFGPGTRLTVT.